The rows below give T cell receptor beta chains drawn from one sample of a study of blood T cell repertoires in COVID-19. The protocol was immunoSEQ multiplex PCR, while the TCRdb copy is restricted to in-frame clones and leaves out a portion. The table records 450,000 or so clones, 90% of them present only once. The source material was PBMCs or T cells enriched from blood (not recorded which). The source is a man in his late teens or twenties who had recovered from COVID-19. Each CDR3 is given with its conserved first and last residue. Fields, in order: J gene, D gene, V gene, CDR3 protein, CDR3 DNA. D genes are given only for firm matches.

>TRBJ1-2|TRBD1|TRBV3-1/TRBV3-2
CASSQTDRGNGYTF
TGTGCCAGCAGCCAAACCGACAGGGGTAATGGCTACACCTTC
>TRBJ1-4|TRBD1|TRBV2
CASRKGGAGGATNEKLFF
TGTGCCAGCAGGAAAGGTGGGGCAGGGGGAGCAACTAATGAAAAACTGTTTTTT
>TRBJ1-4|TRBD1|TRBV5-1
CASSQGQGTLEKLFF
TGCGCCAGCAGCCAGGGACAGGGAACGCTTGAAAAACTGTTTTTT
>TRBJ1-4|NA|TRBV19
CASSISAGGGIDEKLFF
TGTGCCAGTAGTATTTCCGCTGGGGGGGGCATTGATGAAAAACTGTTTTTT
>TRBJ2-7|TRBD2|TRBV19
CASSMGLGPYEQYF
TGTGCCAGTAGTATGGGACTAGGACCCTACGAGCAGTACTTC
>TRBJ1-1|NA|TRBV4-1
CASSGQPNTEAFF
TGCGCCAGCTCAGGACAGCCGAACACTGAAGCTTTCTTT
>TRBJ1-1|TRBD1|TRBV10-3
CAISVAGTGGFEAFF
TGTGCCATCAGTGTGGCGGGGACAGGGGGCTTTGAAGCTTTCTTT
>TRBJ1-1|NA|TRBV6-5
CASSSAQGNTEAFF
TGTGCCAGCAGTAGCGCTCAGGGAAACACTGAAGCTTTCTTT
>TRBJ1-1|NA|TRBV7-9
CASSQLGRRGNTEAFF
TGTGCCAGCAGCCAGTTAGGTCGGAGGGGGAACACTGAAGCTTTCTTT
>TRBJ2-1|TRBD2|TRBV10-1
CASRVSGRPANEQFF
TGCGCCAGCAGAGTTAGCGGGCGACCAGCCAATGAGCAGTTCTTC
>TRBJ2-1|TRBD1|TRBV5-1
CASRSGQVSYNEQFF
TGCGCCAGCAGATCCGGACAGGTCTCCTACAATGAGCAGTTCTTC
>TRBJ2-1|TRBD2|TRBV7-9
CASSLSGGLYNEQFF
TGTGCCAGCAGCTTAAGCGGGGGGCTCTACAATGAGCAGTTCTTC
>TRBJ2-3|NA|TRBV7-8
CASSLGLRDTQYF
TGTGCCAGCAGCTTAGGACTTCGAGATACGCAGTATTTT
>TRBJ2-3|TRBD1|TRBV10-1
CASSRTGVTDTQYF
TGCGCCAGCAGTCGGACAGGGGTAACAGATACGCAGTATTTT